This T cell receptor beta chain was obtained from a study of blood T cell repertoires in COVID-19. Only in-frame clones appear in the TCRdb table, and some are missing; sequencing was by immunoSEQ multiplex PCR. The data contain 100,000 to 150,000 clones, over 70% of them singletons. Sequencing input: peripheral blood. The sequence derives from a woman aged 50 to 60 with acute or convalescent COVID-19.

The CDR3 loop is CASNVAFSSYNEQFF. CDR3 bases: TGTGCCAGCAATGTCGCCTTCAGCTCCTACAATGAGCAGTTCTTC. The chain links TRBV6-5 to TRBJ2-1; D not certain. The germline V gene has CDR1 MNHEY and CDR2 SVGAGI. V lost 7 bases, J lost 0 bases, and 13 bases lay in between. The CDR3 loop spans 15 amino acids.